This T cell receptor beta chain was recovered during a study of T cells in Graves' hyperthyroidism and ophthalmopathy. There were TCR beta CDR3 regions amplified from RNA transcripts. With the HTBI primer set, the TCR CDR3 went through a first round of RT-PCR. TCRdb processed the multiplex PCR reads anew with MiXCR; each CDR3 protein has one entry. The top ten clones hold approximately 16% of a sample with under 750,000 distinct CDR3 sequences, 18% of them seen once. Fresh peripheral blood, approximately 10 ml, yielded the PBMCs. Points on this clonotype: One junction end disagrees with the germline gene, perhaps due to a read error.

Input material: blood. This TCR came from a woman aged 50 to 60 with Graves' hyperthyroidism that later progressed to Graves' ophthalmopathy.

CDR3 residues: CTSSLVSLNTEAFF. CDR3 sequence (DNA): TGCACCAGCAGCCTGGTCAGCCTGAACACTGAAGCTTTCTTT. This sequence joins TRBV5-1 and TRBJ1-1; D call uncertain. CDR1 SGHRS and CDR2 YFSETQ come from the germline V gene. The CDR3 is 14 residues long. The full variable domain, completed using reference TRBV5-1 and TRBJ1-1, is KAGVTQTPRYLIKTRGQQVTLSCSPISGHRSVSWYQQTPGQGLQFLFEYFSETQRNKGNFPGRFSGRQFSNSRSEMNVSTLELGDSALYLCTSSLVSLNTEAFFGQGTRLTVV.